A selection of T cell receptor beta chains follows, all from one sample in a study of OX40 agonist ivuxolimab in advanced cancers. Data came from immunoSEQ multiplex PCR; TCRdb stores just in-frame clones and leaves some out. The sample has about 45,000 clones; 75% to 90% are singletons. The specimen comprised CD4+ or CD8+ T cells sorted from blood, sampled in a trial of the OX40 agonist ivuxolimab. Receptors were obtained from an adult with an advanced solid tumor such as melanoma, head and neck, liver or kidney cancer. CDR3s include the opening cysteine and the closing phenylalanine or tryptophan. The D gene is left open where the match is weak. Expanded clones get a size class; other rows say once, few or many, or leave the size out.

V	J	size	D	CDR3	DNA
TRBV6-5	TRBJ2-7	.	.	CASSYLVGGIGEQYF	TGTGCCAGCAGTTACCTAGTTGGCGGGATTGGCGAGCAGTACTTC
TRBV2	TRBJ2-2	.	.	CARTGNTGELFF	TGTGCCAGGACAGGGAACACCGGGGAGCTGTTTTTT
TRBV28	TRBJ2-7	.	TRBD1	CASSPYYRGPKYEQYF	TGTGCCAGCAGTCCCTACTACAGGGGGCCGAAGTACGAGCAGTACTTC
TRBV27	TRBJ1-5	.	.	CASSSQGQPQHF	TGTGCCAGCAGTAGCCAGGGCCAGCCCCAGCATTTT
TRBV5-1	TRBJ2-2	once	TRBD2	CASSLDLAGGLNTGELFF	TGCGCCAGCAGCCTTGACCTAGCGGGAGGCCTGAACACCGGGGAGCTGTTTTTT
TRBV9	TRBJ2-7	.	TRBD2	CASSPSGSGGPLEQYF	TGTGCCAGCAGCCCTTCGGGCAGCGGGGGCCCTCTCGAGCAGTACTTC
TRBV29-1	TRBJ2-3	.	.	CSVPSGGSMTDTQYF	TGCAGCGTTCCTTCGGGCGGTTCTATGACAGATACGCAGTATTTT
TRBV4-1	TRBJ1-1	.	.	CASSLLQGNPDTEAFF	TGCGCCAGCAGCTTGCTACAGGGAAATCCTGACACTGAAGCTTTCTTT
TRBV7-9	TRBJ1-1	.	TRBD1	CASSHRTGEQNTEAFF	TGTGCCAGCAGTCACCGGACAGGGGAGCAAAACACTGAAGCTTTCTTT
TRBV6-5	TRBJ2-7	once	.	CASSYWDEQYF	TGTGCCAGCAGTTACTGGGACGAGCAGTACTTC
TRBV2	TRBJ2-3	.	.	CASRQGGATDTQYF	TGTGCCAGCAGGCAAGGGGGGGCTACAGATACGCAGTATTTT
TRBV7-9	TRBJ1-1	.	.	CASSRPEAFF	TGTGCCAGCAGCCGACCTGAAGCTTTCTTT
TRBV27	TRBJ1-5	.	.	CASSLGAFGNQPQHF	TGTGCCAGCAGTTTGGGGGCGTTTGGCAATCAGCCCCAGCATTTT
TRBV9	TRBJ2-5	.	TRBD2	CASSVGGAGGFQETQYF	TGTGCCAGCAGCGTAGGGGGAGCGGGAGGATTCCAAGAGACCCAGTACTTC
TRBV7-8	TRBJ2-2	.	.	CASRPGRNTGELFF	TGTGCCAGCAGACCGGGTCGGAACACCGGGGAGCTGTTTTTT
TRBV7-9	TRBJ2-3	.	.	CASSFSIGTDTQYF	TGTGCCAGCAGCTTTAGCATAGGCACAGATACGCAGTATTTT
TRBV6-1	TRBJ1-6	.	.	CASSEWIGGDNNSPLHF	TGTGCCAGCAGTGAATGGATTGGGGGGGACAATAATTCACCCCTCCACTTT
TRBV14	TRBJ1-1	.	.	CASSQEYSGGPEAFF	TGTGCCAGCAGCCAAGAATACTCCGGGGGCCCTGAAGCTTTCTTT
TRBV28	TRBJ2-7	.	TRBD2	CASSFTSGKEQYF	TGTGCCAGCAGTTTTACTAGCGGGAAAGAGCAGTACTTC
TRBV5-6	TRBJ2-5	.	.	CASSPGTLETQYF	TGTGCCAGCAGCCCCGGGACGCTAGAGACCCAGTACTTC
TRBV5-5	TRBJ1-2	.	TRBD1	CASTGTGLNYGYTF	TGTGCCAGCACCGGGACAGGGCTTAACTATGGCTACACCTTC
TRBV5-8	TRBJ2-7	few	.	CASSAPGQPKEQYF	TGTGCCAGCAGCGCCCCGGGACAACCGAAAGAGCAGTACTTC
TRBV5-4	TRBJ2-7	.	TRBD1	CASTSFRDRVDEQYF	TGTGCCAGCACCTCTTTTCGAGACAGGGTGGACGAGCAGTACTTC
TRBV5-4	TRBJ2-1	.	.	CASSLSRDQDNEQFF	TGTGCCAGCAGCTTATCACGGGACCAAGACAATGAGCAGTTCTTC
TRBV25-1	TRBJ1-5	.	.	CASRTGSANQPQHF	TGTGCCAGCAGAACAGGGTCCGCCAATCAGCCCCAGCATTTT
TRBV7-9	TRBJ2-1	.	TRBD1	CASSVGTGESSYNEQFF	TGTGCCAGCAGCGTCGGGACAGGTGAGAGCTCCTACAATGAGCAGTTCTTC
TRBV9	TRBJ1-3	.	.	CASGKGAGSGNTIYF	TGTGCCAGCGGTAAAGGAGCAGGCTCTGGAAACACCATATATTTT
TRBV25-1	TRBJ1-6	.	TRBD1	CASSEWTGRSPLHF	TGTGCCAGCAGTGAATGGACAGGGCGATCACCCCTCCACTTT
TRBV7-9	TRBJ1-2	once	.	CASSTGPYNLYGYTF	TGTGCCAGCAGCACCGGGCCCTATAATCTCTATGGCTACACCTTC
TRBV9	TRBJ2-1	.	TRBD2	CASSVGWGLAGGGSYNEQFF	TGTGCCAGCAGCGTAGGTTGGGGACTAGCGGGAGGGGGGTCCTACAATGAGCAGTTCTTC
TRBV9	TRBJ2-3	.	.	CASSVAGREDTDTQYF	TGTGCCAGCAGCGTGGCAGGCCGAGAGGACACAGATACGCAGTATTTT
TRBV1	TRBJ2-2	.	.	CTSSPNNWGETGELFF	TGCACCAGCAGCCCTAATAATTGGGGGGAAACCGGGGAGCTGTTTTTT
TRBV4-1	TRBJ1-5	.	.	CASSPRDLPAQPQHF	TGCGCCAGCAGCCCCAGGGACCTTCCAGCGCAGCCCCAGCATTTT
TRBV19	TRBJ1-2	once	TRBD1	CASIGTGWSYGYTF	TGTGCCAGTATAGGGACAGGTTGGAGCTATGGCTACACCTTC
TRBV7-9	TRBJ2-1	.	.	CASAGGRTYNEQFF	TGTGCCAGCGCCGGGGGACGGACCTACAATGAGCAGTTCTTC